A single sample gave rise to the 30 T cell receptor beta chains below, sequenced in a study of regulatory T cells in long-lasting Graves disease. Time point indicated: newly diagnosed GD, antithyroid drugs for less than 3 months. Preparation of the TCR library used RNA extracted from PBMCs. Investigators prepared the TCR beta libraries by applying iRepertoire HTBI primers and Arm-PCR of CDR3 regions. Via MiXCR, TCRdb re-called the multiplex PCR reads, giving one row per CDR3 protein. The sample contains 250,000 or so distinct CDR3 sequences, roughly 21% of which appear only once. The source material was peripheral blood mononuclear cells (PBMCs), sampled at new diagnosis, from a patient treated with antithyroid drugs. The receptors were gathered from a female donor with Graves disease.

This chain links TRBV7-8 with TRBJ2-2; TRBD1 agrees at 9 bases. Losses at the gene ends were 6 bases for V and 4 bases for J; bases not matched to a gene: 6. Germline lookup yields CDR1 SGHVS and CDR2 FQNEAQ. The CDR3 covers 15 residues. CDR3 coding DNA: TGTGCCAGCAGGTCCGGGACAGGGTCCACCGGGGAGCTGTTTTTT. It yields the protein CASRSGTGSTGELFF.

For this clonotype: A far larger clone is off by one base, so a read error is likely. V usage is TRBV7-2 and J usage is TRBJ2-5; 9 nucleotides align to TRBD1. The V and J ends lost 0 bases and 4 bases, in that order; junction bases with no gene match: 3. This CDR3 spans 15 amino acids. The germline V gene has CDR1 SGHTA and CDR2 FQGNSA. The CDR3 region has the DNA TGTGCCAGCAGCTTAGCCGGGACAGGGAGAGAGACCCAGTACTTC. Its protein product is CASSLAGTGRETQYF.

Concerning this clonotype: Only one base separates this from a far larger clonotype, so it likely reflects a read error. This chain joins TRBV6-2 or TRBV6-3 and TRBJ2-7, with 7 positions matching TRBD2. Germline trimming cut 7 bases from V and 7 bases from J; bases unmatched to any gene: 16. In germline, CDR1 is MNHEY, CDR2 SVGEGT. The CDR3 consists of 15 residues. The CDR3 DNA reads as TGTGCCAGCAAACAACAGGCTAGCGGACGTAATGAGCAGTACTTC. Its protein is CASKQQASGRNEQYF.

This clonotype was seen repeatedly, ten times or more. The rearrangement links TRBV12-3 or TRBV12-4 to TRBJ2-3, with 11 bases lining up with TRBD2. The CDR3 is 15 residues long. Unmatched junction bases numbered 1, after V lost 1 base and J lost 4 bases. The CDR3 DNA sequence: TGTGCCAGCAGTTTAGTACTAGCGGGGGCAGATACGCAGTATTTT. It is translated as CASSLVLAGADTQYF.

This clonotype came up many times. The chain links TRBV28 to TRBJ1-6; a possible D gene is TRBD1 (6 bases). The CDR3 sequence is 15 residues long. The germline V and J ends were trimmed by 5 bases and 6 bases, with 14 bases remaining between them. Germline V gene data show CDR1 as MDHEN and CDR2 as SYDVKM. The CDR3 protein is CASSPDSLRNSPLHF. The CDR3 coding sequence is TGTGCCAGCAGTCCGGACAGCTTGCGTAATTCACCCCTCCACTTT.

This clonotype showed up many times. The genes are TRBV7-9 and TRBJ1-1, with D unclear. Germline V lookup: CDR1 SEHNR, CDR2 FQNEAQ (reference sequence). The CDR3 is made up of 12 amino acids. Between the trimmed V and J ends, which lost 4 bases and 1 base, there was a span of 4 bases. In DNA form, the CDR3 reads TGTGCCAGCAGCTACAAGAACACTGAAGCTTTCTTT. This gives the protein CASSYKNTEAFF. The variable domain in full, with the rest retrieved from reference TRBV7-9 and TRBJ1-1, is DTGVSQNPRHKITKRGQNVTFRCDPISEHNRLYWYRQTLGQGPEFLTYFQNEAQLEKSRLLSDRFSAERPKGSFSTLEIQRTEQGDSAMYLCASSYKNTEAFFGQGTRLTVV.

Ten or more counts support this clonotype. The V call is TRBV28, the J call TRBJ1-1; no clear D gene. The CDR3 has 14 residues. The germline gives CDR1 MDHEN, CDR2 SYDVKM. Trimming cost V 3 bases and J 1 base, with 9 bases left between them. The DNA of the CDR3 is TGTGCCAGCAGTTTGTCGGGGTGGAACACTGAAGCTTTCTTT. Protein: CASSLSGWNTEAFF.

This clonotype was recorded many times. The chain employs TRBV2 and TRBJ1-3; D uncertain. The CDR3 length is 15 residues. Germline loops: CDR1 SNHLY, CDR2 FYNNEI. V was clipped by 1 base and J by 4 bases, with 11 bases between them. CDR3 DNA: TGTGCCAGCAGTGAAGGTGGGCTTTGGGGAAACACCATATATTTT. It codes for CASSEGGLWGNTIYF.

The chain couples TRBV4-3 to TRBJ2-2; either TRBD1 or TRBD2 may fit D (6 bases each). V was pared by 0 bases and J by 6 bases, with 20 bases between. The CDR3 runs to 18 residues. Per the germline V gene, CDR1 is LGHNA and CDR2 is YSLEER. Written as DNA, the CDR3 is TGCGCCAGCAGCCAAGACCTGCGGCTGGGGGGCGGGGCCGGGGAGCTGTTTTTT. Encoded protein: CASSQDLRLGGGAGELFF.

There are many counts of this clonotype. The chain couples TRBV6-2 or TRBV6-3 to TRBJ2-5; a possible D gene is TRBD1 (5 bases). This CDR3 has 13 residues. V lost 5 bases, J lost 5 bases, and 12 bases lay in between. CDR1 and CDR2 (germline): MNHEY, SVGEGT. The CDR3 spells CASSPGLMETQYF. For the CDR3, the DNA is TGTGCCAGCAGTCCAGGGCTAATGGAGACCCAGTACTTC.

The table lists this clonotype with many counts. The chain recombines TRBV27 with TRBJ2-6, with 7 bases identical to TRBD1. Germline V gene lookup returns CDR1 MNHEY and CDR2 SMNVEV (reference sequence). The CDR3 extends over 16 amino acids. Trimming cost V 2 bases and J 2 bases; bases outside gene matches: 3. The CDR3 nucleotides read TGTGCCAGCAGTTTAACAGGGGCGGCTGGGGCCAACGTCCTGACTTTC. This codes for CASSLTGAAGANVLTF.

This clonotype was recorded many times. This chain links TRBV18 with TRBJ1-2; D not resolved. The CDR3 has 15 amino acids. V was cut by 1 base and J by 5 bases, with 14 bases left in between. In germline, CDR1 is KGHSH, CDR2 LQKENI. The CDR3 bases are TGTGCCAGCTCACCACTAGGAGGATCCCCTTATGGCTACACCTTC. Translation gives CASSPLGGSPYGYTF.

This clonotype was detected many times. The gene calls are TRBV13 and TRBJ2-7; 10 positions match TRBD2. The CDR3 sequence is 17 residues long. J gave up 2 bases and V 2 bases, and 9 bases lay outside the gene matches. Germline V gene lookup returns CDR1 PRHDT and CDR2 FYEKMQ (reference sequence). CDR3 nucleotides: TGTGCCAGCAGCTTATTCCTAGCGGGAGTGGAGGCCTACGAGCAGTACTTC. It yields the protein CASSLFLAGVEAYEQYF.

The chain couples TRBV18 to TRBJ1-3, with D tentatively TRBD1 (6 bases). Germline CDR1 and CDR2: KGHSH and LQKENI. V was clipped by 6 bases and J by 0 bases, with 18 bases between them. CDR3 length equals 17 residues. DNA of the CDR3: TGTGCCAGCTCTCAAAATTCAGGGGTCATCTCTGGAAACACCATATATTTT. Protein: CASSQNSGVISGNTIYF.

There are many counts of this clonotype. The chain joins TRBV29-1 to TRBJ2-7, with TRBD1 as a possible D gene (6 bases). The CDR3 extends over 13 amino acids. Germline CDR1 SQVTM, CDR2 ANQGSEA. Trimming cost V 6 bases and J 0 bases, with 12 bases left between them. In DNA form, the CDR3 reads TGCAGCGTCGCCAGGGGCAACTCCTACGAGCAGTACTTC. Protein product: CSVARGNSYEQYF.

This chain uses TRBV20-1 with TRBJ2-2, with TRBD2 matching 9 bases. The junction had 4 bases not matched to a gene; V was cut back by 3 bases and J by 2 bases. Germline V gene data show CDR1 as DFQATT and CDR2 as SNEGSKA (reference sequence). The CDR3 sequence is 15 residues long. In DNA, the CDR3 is TGCAGTGCTAGCCCTAGCGGGGTCAACACCGGGGAGCTGTTTTTT. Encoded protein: CSASPSGVNTGELFF.

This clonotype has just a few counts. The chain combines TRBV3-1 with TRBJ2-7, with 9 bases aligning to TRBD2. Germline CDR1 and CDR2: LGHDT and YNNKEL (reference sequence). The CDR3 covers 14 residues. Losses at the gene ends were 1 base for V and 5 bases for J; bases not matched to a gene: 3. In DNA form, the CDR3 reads TGTGCCAGCAGCCAAGGGCGGGGGGGACACGAGCAGTACTTC. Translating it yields CASSQGRGGHEQYF.

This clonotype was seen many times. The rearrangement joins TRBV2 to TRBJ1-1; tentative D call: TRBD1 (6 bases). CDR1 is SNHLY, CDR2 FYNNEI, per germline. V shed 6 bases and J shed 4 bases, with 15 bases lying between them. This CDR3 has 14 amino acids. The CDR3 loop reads CASRVDSQGTEAFF. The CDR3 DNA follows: TGTGCCAGCAGGGTGGACAGTCAAGGCACTGAAGCTTTCTTT.

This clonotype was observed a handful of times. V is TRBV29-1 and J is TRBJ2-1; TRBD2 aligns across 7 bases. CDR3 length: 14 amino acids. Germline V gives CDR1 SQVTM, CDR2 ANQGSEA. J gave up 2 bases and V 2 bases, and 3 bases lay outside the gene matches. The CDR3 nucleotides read TGCAGCGTTGAACCTAGCGGCACCTACAATGAGCAGTTCTTC. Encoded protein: CSVEPSGTYNEQFF.

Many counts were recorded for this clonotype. Written as DNA, the CDR3 is TGTGCCAGCAGGGGTTGGGCTAGCGGGGATCAAGAGACCCAGTACTTC. Translated: CASRGWASGDQETQYF. V and J are TRBV11-2 and TRBJ2-5; TRBD2 matches at 9 bases. V lost 6 bases to trimming and J lost 2 bases; unmatched junction nucleotides: 10. This CDR3 has 16 residues. Per the germline V gene, CDR1 is SGHAT and CDR2 is FQNNGV. Looking up the rest from reference TRBV11-2 and TRBJ2-5 gives the full variable domain: EAGVAQSPRYKIIEKRQSVAFWCNPISGHATLYWYQQILGQGPKLLIQFQNNGVVDDSQLPKDRFSAERLKGVDSTLKIQPAKLEDSAVYLCASRGWASGDQETQYFGPGTRLLVL.

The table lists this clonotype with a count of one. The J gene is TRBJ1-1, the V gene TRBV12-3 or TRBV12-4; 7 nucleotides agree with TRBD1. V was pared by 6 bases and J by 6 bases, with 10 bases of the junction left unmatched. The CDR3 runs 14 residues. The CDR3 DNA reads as TGTGCCAGCAGCCCGCGACAGGGATTCGCTGAAGCTTTCTTT. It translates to CASSPRQGFAEAFF.

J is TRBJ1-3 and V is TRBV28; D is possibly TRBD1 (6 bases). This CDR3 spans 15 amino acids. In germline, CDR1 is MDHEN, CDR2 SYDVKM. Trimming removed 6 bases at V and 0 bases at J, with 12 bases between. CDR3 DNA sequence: TGTGCCAGCAGCATCGACAGGCACTCTGGAAACACCATATATTTT. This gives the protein CASSIDRHSGNTIYF.

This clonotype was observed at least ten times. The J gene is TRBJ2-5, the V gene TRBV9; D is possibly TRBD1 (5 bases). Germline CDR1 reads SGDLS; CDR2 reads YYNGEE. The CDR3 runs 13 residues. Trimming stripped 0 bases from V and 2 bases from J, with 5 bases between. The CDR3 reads CASSVGQQETQYF. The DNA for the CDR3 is TGTGCCAGCAGCGTAGGACAGCAAGAGACCCAGTACTTC.

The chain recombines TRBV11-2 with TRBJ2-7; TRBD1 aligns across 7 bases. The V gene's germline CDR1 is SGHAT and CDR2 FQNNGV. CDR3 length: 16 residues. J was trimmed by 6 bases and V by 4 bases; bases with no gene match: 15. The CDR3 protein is CASSSYHRTGRGEQYF. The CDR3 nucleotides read TGTGCCAGCAGCTCCTACCACCGGACAGGACGCGGCGAGCAGTACTTC.

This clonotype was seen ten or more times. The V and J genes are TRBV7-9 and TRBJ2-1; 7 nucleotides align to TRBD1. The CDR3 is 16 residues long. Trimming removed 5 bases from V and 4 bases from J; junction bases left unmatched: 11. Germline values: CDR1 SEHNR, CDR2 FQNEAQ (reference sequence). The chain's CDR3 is CASSTGTAMTYNEQFF. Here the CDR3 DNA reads TGTGCCAGCAGCACCGGGACAGCGATGACGTACAATGAGCAGTTCTTC.

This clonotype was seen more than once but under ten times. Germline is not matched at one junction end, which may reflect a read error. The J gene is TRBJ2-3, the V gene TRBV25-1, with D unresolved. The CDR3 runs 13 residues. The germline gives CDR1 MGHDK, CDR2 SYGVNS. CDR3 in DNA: TGTGCCAGCAGGGAATACTCGAGGGATACGCAGTATTTT. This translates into CASREYSRDTQYF.

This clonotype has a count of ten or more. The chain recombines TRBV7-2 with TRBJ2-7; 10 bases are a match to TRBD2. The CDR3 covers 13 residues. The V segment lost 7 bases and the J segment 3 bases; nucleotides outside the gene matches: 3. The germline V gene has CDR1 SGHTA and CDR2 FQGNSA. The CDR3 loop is CASTWTSGYEQYF. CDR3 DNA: TGTGCCAGCACCTGGACTAGCGGCTACGAGCAGTACTTC.

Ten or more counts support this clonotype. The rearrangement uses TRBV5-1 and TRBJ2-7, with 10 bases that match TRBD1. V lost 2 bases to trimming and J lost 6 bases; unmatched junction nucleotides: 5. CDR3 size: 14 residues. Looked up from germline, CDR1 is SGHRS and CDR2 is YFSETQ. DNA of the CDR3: TGCGCCAGCAGCTTAGTGACAGGGGGCGCCGAGCAGTACTTC. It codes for CASSLVTGGAEQYF.

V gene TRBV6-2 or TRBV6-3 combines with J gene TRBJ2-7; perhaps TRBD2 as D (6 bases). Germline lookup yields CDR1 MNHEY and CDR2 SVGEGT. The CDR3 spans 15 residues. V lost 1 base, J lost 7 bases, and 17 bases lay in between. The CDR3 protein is CASSYWGLRDNEQYF. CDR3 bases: TGTGCCAGCAGTTACTGGGGACTCCGTGACAATGAGCAGTACTTC.

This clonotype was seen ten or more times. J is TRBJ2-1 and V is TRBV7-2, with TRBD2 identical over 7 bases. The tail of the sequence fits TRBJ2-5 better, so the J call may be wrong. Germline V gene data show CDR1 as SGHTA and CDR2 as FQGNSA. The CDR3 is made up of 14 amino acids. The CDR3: CASSRGSLVETQYF. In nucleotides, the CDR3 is TGTGCCAGCAGCCGCGGGAGTCTAGTAGAGACCCAGTACTTC.